This TCR beta chain appears in the sequencing data of a study of blood T cells in healthy people across ages. Primers used in a second PCR of about 6 to 11 cycles were a sample-barcoded 5' primer and a J-beta primer mix. TCRdb reanalysed the 5' RACE reads using MiXCR and keeps one entry per CDR3 protein. In the table there are roughly 730,000 distinct CDR3 sequences, more than 50% of which are singletons. From germline, CDR1 is SGHRS and CDR2 YFSETQ. The CDR3 extends over 17 amino acids. V gave up 6 bases and J gave up 4 bases, with 25 bases separating them. The source is a middle-aged man in good health. Source material: blood. The rearrangement links TRBV5-1 to TRBJ1-1; D may be TRBD1 (5 bases). CDR3 coding DNA: TGCGCCAGCATCCTTGTATCCCTGACGGGCGGGGGCACTGAAGCTTTCTTT. Translated: CASILVSLTGGGTEAFF.